Listed below are T cell receptor beta chains from one sample, sequenced in a study of blood T cell repertoires in COVID-19. This table comes from immunoSEQ multiplex PCR, and its TCRdb copy is limited to in-frame clones, with some not included. The sample lists some 30,000 clones, approximately 85% occurring once. Source material: peripheral blood. Source of these receptors: a woman of 80 years or more with COVID-19, enrolled during active disease. CDR3s include the opening cysteine and the closing phenylalanine or tryptophan. The D gene is left open where the match is weak. Only part of the rows carry a size: once, few, many, or a class if the clone is expanded.

clone_size: .; j_call: TRBJ2-2; d_call: TRBD2; v_call: TRBV6-5; cdr3_nt: TGTGCCAGCAGTTACTCGGGACTAGCTAAAGCCGGGGAGCTGTTTTTT; cdr3_aa: CASSYSGLAKAGELFF
clone_size: .; j_call: TRBJ1-1; d_call: .; v_call: TRBV3-1/TRBV3-2; cdr3_nt: TGTGCCAGCAGCCTAGGGGGAACAGGGAACACTGAAGCTTTCTTT; cdr3_aa: CASSLGGTGNTEAFF
clone_size: few; j_call: TRBJ2-7; d_call: TRBD1; v_call: TRBV27; cdr3_nt: TGTGCCAGCAGTTTATCGCCTTCGGACAGGGTAAACGAGCAGTACTTC; cdr3_aa: CASSLSPSDRVNEQYF
clone_size: .; j_call: TRBJ2-5; d_call: TRBD1; v_call: TRBV5-1; cdr3_nt: TGCGCCAGCCGGGACAGCCAAGAGACCCAGTACTTC; cdr3_aa: CASRDSQETQYF
clone_size: .; j_call: TRBJ1-2; d_call: .; v_call: TRBV2; cdr3_nt: TGTGCCAGCAGTCGACAGCGGGTATACTATGGCTACACCTTC; cdr3_aa: CASSRQRVYYGYTF
clone_size: .; j_call: TRBJ2-4; d_call: .; v_call: TRBV3-1/TRBV3-2; cdr3_nt: TGTGCCAGCAGCCAAAACGGGTTGAGCATTCAGTACTTC; cdr3_aa: CASSQNGLSIQYF
clone_size: .; j_call: TRBJ1-3; d_call: TRBD1; v_call: TRBV30; cdr3_nt: TGTGCCTGGAGATGGTATACAGGGGCGAAGCAAGACACCATATATTTT; cdr3_aa: CAWRWYTGAKQDTIYF
clone_size: .; j_call: TRBJ2-7; d_call: .; v_call: TRBV6-5; cdr3_nt: TGTGCCAGCAGCCCCCCAGGGCGATCCTACGAGCAGTACTTC; cdr3_aa: CASSPPGRSYEQYF
clone_size: .; j_call: TRBJ2-1; d_call: .; v_call: TRBV3-1/TRBV3-2; cdr3_nt: TGTGCCAGCAGCCAAAACCGCGGGACTTCTTCCTACAATGAGCAGTTCTTC; cdr3_aa: CASSQNRGTSSYNEQFF
clone_size: .; j_call: TRBJ1-2; d_call: TRBD1; v_call: TRBV29-1; cdr3_nt: TGCAGCGTTGATACCGGGACAGGAGATGGCTACACCTTC; cdr3_aa: CSVDTGTGDGYTF
clone_size: .; j_call: TRBJ2-4; d_call: .; v_call: TRBV19; cdr3_nt: TGTGCCACCACGGGGAGGCGGGCCAAAAACATTCAGTACTTC; cdr3_aa: CATTGRRAKNIQYF
clone_size: .; j_call: TRBJ1-4; d_call: TRBD1; v_call: TRBV5-1; cdr3_nt: TGCGCCAGCGGCCTAATTCCGGGACAGGGGTCCGAAAAACTGTTTTTT; cdr3_aa: CASGLIPGQGSEKLFF
clone_size: .; j_call: TRBJ2-5; d_call: .; v_call: TRBV7-2; cdr3_nt: TGTGCCAGCAGCTTGTCCGCGTACCGAGGGGAGACCCAGTACTTC; cdr3_aa: CASSLSAYRGETQYF
clone_size: .; j_call: TRBJ1-2; d_call: .; v_call: TRBV5-6; cdr3_nt: TGTGCCAGCAGCTTCCCGAACCTTGGAGGGGGCTACACCTTC; cdr3_aa: CASSFPNLGGGYTF
clone_size: .; j_call: TRBJ2-1; d_call: TRBD2; v_call: TRBV2; cdr3_nt: TGTGCCAGCAGTGACACTAGCGGACACAATGAGCAGTTCTTC; cdr3_aa: CASSDTSGHNEQFF
clone_size: .; j_call: TRBJ2-1; d_call: TRBD2; v_call: TRBV5-4; cdr3_nt: TGTGCCAGCAAACAGAGCGGGGGGCCTCACAATGAGCAGTTCTTC; cdr3_aa: CASKQSGGPHNEQFF
clone_size: .; j_call: TRBJ1-1; d_call: TRBD1; v_call: TRBV7-3; cdr3_nt: TGTGCCAGCTTCAACAGGGGAGAAGCTTTCTTT; cdr3_aa: CASFNRGEAFF
clone_size: .; j_call: TRBJ2-2; d_call: TRBD1; v_call: TRBV6-5; cdr3_nt: TGTGCCAGCAGAACAGGGGGCGCAACCGGGGAGCTGTTTTTT; cdr3_aa: CASRTGGATGELFF
clone_size: .; j_call: TRBJ2-5; d_call: .; v_call: TRBV2; cdr3_nt: TGTGCCAGCAGTTACAGGGTAGGAGAGACCCAGTACTTC; cdr3_aa: CASSYRVGETQYF
clone_size: .; j_call: TRBJ1-2; d_call: TRBD1; v_call: TRBV7-2; cdr3_nt: TGTGCCAGCACCTTGGGACAGGGCCATGGCTACACCTTC; cdr3_aa: CASTLGQGHGYTF
clone_size: .; j_call: TRBJ1-4; d_call: .; v_call: TRBV2; cdr3_nt: TGTGCCAGCAGTGAAGCGCTGGGGGCAGCGAATCGGGAAAAACTGTTTTTT; cdr3_aa: CASSEALGAANREKLFF
clone_size: .; j_call: TRBJ1-2; d_call: TRBD1; v_call: TRBV23-1; cdr3_nt: TGCGCCAGCATCTACGGCAGGGGGTATCTGTACTTCTATGGCTACACCTTC; cdr3_aa: CASIYGRGYLYFYGYTF
clone_size: once; j_call: TRBJ2-5; d_call: .; v_call: TRBV2; cdr3_nt: TGTGCCAGCGGCCGGGACTCACCAGAGACCCAGTACTTC; cdr3_aa: CASGRDSPETQYF
clone_size: .; j_call: TRBJ1-6; d_call: TRBD1; v_call: TRBV19; cdr3_nt: TGTGCCAGTAGTCCCCGACAGGGGAGCTCCTATAATTCACCCCTCCACTTT; cdr3_aa: CASSPRQGSSYNSPLHF
clone_size: .; j_call: TRBJ2-3; d_call: TRBD2; v_call: TRBV7-2; cdr3_nt: TGTGCCAGCAGCCTCTTAGCGGGGGTGGTAACTAGCACAGATACGCAGTATTTT; cdr3_aa: CASSLLAGVVTSTDTQYF
clone_size: .; j_call: TRBJ2-5; d_call: TRBD2; v_call: TRBV29-1; cdr3_nt: TGCAGCGTTGTCCGGGGGGAGCTAACCGTCCCCCCAGAGACCCAGTACTTC; cdr3_aa: CSVVRGELTVPPETQYF
clone_size: .; j_call: TRBJ2-7; d_call: TRBD2; v_call: TRBV27; cdr3_nt: TGTGCCAGCAGTTTACAGGGAGGGGAGCAGTACTTC; cdr3_aa: CASSLQGGEQYF
clone_size: once; j_call: TRBJ2-1; d_call: TRBD2; v_call: TRBV5-1; cdr3_nt: TGCGCCAGCAGCTCGCCGGGGACTAGCGGGGGGGCCCCCTCCTACAATGAGCAGTTCTTC; cdr3_aa: CASSSPGTSGGAPSYNEQFF
clone_size: .; j_call: TRBJ1-2; d_call: TRBD1; v_call: TRBV29-1; cdr3_nt: TGCAGCGTTGACAAAAATGACAGGGGACTATCCTATGGCTACACCTTC; cdr3_aa: CSVDKNDRGLSYGYTF
clone_size: .; j_call: TRBJ2-7; d_call: TRBD2; v_call: TRBV4-1; cdr3_nt: TGCGCCAGCAGCCAAGCCCACGGGGCGGGAGCCTACGAGCAGTACTTC; cdr3_aa: CASSQAHGAGAYEQYF
clone_size: once; j_call: TRBJ1-1; d_call: .; v_call: TRBV4-1; cdr3_nt: TGCGCCAGCAGCCATTACAGGGAGGGTACTGAAGCTTTCTTT; cdr3_aa: CASSHYREGTEAFF
clone_size: .; j_call: TRBJ1-3; d_call: .; v_call: TRBV18; cdr3_nt: TGTGCCAGCTCACCACCCTTAAACACCATATATTTT; cdr3_aa: CASSPPLNTIYF
clone_size: .; j_call: TRBJ1-5; d_call: TRBD1; v_call: TRBV3-1/TRBV3-2; cdr3_nt: TGTGCCAGCAGCCAAGACGGGACAGGGACCCAGCCCCAGCATTTT; cdr3_aa: CASSQDGTGTQPQHF
clone_size: .; j_call: TRBJ2-3; d_call: TRBD1; v_call: TRBV28; cdr3_nt: TGTGCCAGCAGTCCACCCCGGGACAGGGGGCTTCCAGATACGCAGTATTTT; cdr3_aa: CASSPPRDRGLPDTQYF
clone_size: .; j_call: TRBJ2-7; d_call: TRBD1; v_call: TRBV5-6; cdr3_nt: TGTGCCAGCAGCCTTGGACAGGGGAGGTACGAGCAGTACTTC; cdr3_aa: CASSLGQGRYEQYF
clone_size: once; j_call: TRBJ2-1; d_call: TRBD1; v_call: TRBV7-2; cdr3_nt: TGTGCCAGCAGCTACCGGGACAGGGGGACGGAGCAGTTCTTC; cdr3_aa: CASSYRDRGTEQFF
clone_size: .; j_call: TRBJ1-1; d_call: .; v_call: TRBV2; cdr3_nt: TGTGCCAGCAGTGACAGGGTGAACACTGAAGCTTTCTTT; cdr3_aa: CASSDRVNTEAFF
clone_size: .; j_call: TRBJ1-1; d_call: .; v_call: TRBV19; cdr3_nt: TGTGCCAGTAGTATCTTGCAGGGAAACACTGAAGCTTTCTTT; cdr3_aa: CASSILQGNTEAFF
clone_size: .; j_call: TRBJ2-1; d_call: TRBD1; v_call: TRBV7-2; cdr3_nt: TGTGCCAGCAGCTCGGGACAGGGTTTTGATGAGCAGTTCTTC; cdr3_aa: CASSSGQGFDEQFF
clone_size: few; j_call: TRBJ1-2; d_call: TRBD1; v_call: TRBV7-3; cdr3_nt: TGTGCCAGCAGCTCGAGGACAGGGGGTGGCTACACCTTC; cdr3_aa: CASSSRTGGGYTF
clone_size: .; j_call: TRBJ1-6; d_call: .; v_call: TRBV30; cdr3_nt: TGTGCCTGGAGTTTTAGGGGCCGGTCCTATAATTCACCCCTCCACTTT; cdr3_aa: CAWSFRGRSYNSPLHF
clone_size: .; j_call: TRBJ2-1; d_call: .; v_call: TRBV24-1; cdr3_nt: TGTGCCACCAGTGACTCAACCGGGACTGGGAAGTACAATGAGCAGTTCTTC; cdr3_aa: CATSDSTGTGKYNEQFF
clone_size: .; j_call: TRBJ1-6; d_call: .; v_call: TRBV30; cdr3_nt: TGTGCCTGGAGTGTACGGGGAGTTAATTACCCGTACTATAATTCACCCCTCCACTTT; cdr3_aa: CAWSVRGVNYPYYNSPLHF
clone_size: .; j_call: TRBJ1-5; d_call: TRBD1; v_call: TRBV2; cdr3_nt: TGTGCCAGCAGTCTCAGGACAGGGAATGATTACAATCAGCCCCAGCATTTT; cdr3_aa: CASSLRTGNDYNQPQHF
clone_size: .; j_call: TRBJ2-1; d_call: TRBD1; v_call: TRBV5-6; cdr3_nt: TGTGCCAGCAGGACCGCTGGGACAGAAACCTACAATGAGCAGTTCTTC; cdr3_aa: CASRTAGTETYNEQFF
clone_size: .; j_call: TRBJ1-1; d_call: TRBD1; v_call: TRBV10-3; cdr3_nt: TGTGCCATCAGTGGACAGGGGTTGAACACTGAAGCTTTCTTT; cdr3_aa: CAISGQGLNTEAFF
clone_size: .; j_call: TRBJ2-7; d_call: TRBD2; v_call: TRBV14; cdr3_nt: TGTGCCAGCAGCCAAGAAAGAGGACTAGCATACGAGCAGTACTTC; cdr3_aa: CASSQERGLAYEQYF
clone_size: .; j_call: TRBJ2-5; d_call: TRBD2; v_call: TRBV7-8; cdr3_nt: TGTGCCAGCAGCGCCACCGTAGCGGGGGGCTCGTACCAAGAGACCCAGTACTTC; cdr3_aa: CASSATVAGGSYQETQYF
clone_size: .; j_call: TRBJ1-2; d_call: TRBD1; v_call: TRBV19; cdr3_nt: TGTGCCAGTAGTGCCCCACCGACAGGGCGAGGCTACACCTTC; cdr3_aa: CASSAPPTGRGYTF
clone_size: .; j_call: TRBJ2-3; d_call: TRBD2; v_call: TRBV3-1/TRBV3-2; cdr3_nt: TGTGCCAGCAGCCCGGGACTAGCAGAGGATACGCAGTATTTT; cdr3_aa: CASSPGLAEDTQYF
clone_size: .; j_call: TRBJ1-1; d_call: .; v_call: TRBV21-1; cdr3_nt: TGTGCCAGCACGAACCCCGACAGAGAAGCTTTCTTT; cdr3_aa: CASTNPDREAFF
clone_size: once; j_call: TRBJ2-1; d_call: TRBD1; v_call: TRBV10-1; cdr3_nt: TGCGCCAGCAGTGACGGGACAGGGGCTTACAATGAGCAGTTCTTC; cdr3_aa: CASSDGTGAYNEQFF
clone_size: once; j_call: TRBJ1-1; d_call: .; v_call: TRBV9; cdr3_nt: TGTGCCAGCAGCGTAGCAGGGGACACTGAAGCTTTCTTT; cdr3_aa: CASSVAGDTEAFF
clone_size: few; j_call: TRBJ2-1; d_call: .; v_call: TRBV6-2/TRBV6-3; cdr3_nt: TGTGCCAGCAGTTTACACCGACTAGATCCCTACAATGAGCAGTTCTTC; cdr3_aa: CASSLHRLDPYNEQFF
clone_size: .; j_call: TRBJ2-7; d_call: .; v_call: TRBV29-1; cdr3_nt: TGCAGCGTCAGGCGAGGGGAGCAGTACTTC; cdr3_aa: CSVRRGEQYF
clone_size: .; j_call: TRBJ2-5; d_call: TRBD2; v_call: TRBV27; cdr3_nt: TGTGCCAGCAGTTTACGACTAGCGTTGAGAGAGACCCAGTACTTC; cdr3_aa: CASSLRLALRETQYF
clone_size: .; j_call: TRBJ2-1; d_call: TRBD2; v_call: TRBV5-8; cdr3_nt: TGTGCCAGCAGCTTTGGACTAGCGGGGCCCGACAATGAGCAGTTCTTC; cdr3_aa: CASSFGLAGPDNEQFF